The 17 T cell receptor beta chains given below trace back to one sample, sequenced in a study of response to subunit inactivated influenza vaccine. One entry per CDR3 protein results from TCRdb running MiXCR on the RT-PCR reads. The sample has roughly 460,000 distinct CDR3 sequences, approximately 11% seen once. Sequencing was performed on PBMCs from blood, taken 45 days after vaccination. The receptor set was obtained from a man aged 50 to 60 who received an inactivated influenza vaccine.

The CDR3 is CASKTPYSGANVLTF. The DNA for the CDR3 is TGCGCCAGCAAGACACCATACTCTGGGGCCAACGTCCTGACTTTC. The V and J genes are TRBV5-1 and TRBJ2-6; D not resolved. V lost 6 bases to trimming and J lost 0 bases, with 10 bases between them. There are 15 residues in the CDR3. Germline V gene lookup returns CDR1 SGHRS and CDR2 YFSETQ.

The chain carries TRBV10-3 and TRBJ2-3; D might be TRBD1 or TRBD2, each matching 5 bases. Germline loops: CDR1 ENHRY, CDR2 SYGVKD. This CDR3 comprises 15 residues. V was pared by 6 bases and J by 2 bases, with 15 bases between. CDR3 sequence reads: CAIRGTTTNTDTQYF. Written as DNA, the CDR3 is TGTGCCATCAGGGGGACCACTACCAACACAGATACGCAGTATTTT.

The chain links TRBV12-3 or TRBV12-4 to TRBJ1-4, with D unresolved. This CDR3 has 13 amino acids. Trimming removed 3 bases from V and 0 bases from J, with 2 bases in between. The CDR3 DNA reads as TGTGCCAGCAGTTTCACAACTAATGAAAAACTGTTTTTT. It yields the protein CASSFTTNEKLFF.

There are a few counts of this clonotype. The chain recombines TRBV29-1 with TRBJ1-2; 10 bases agree with TRBD1. CDR1 and CDR2 (germline): SQVTM, ANQGSEA. Trimming cost V 6 bases and J 3 bases; bases outside gene matches: 7. This CDR3 has 14 residues. The DNA of the CDR3 is TGCAGCGTCACAACCGGGACAGGGGACTATGGCTACACCTTC. The encoded protein is CSVTTGTGDYGYTF. Combining the CDR3 with reference TRBV29-1 and TRBJ1-2 gives the whole variable domain SAVISQKPSRDICQRGTSLTIQCQVDSQVTMMFWYRQQPGQSLTLIATANQGSEATYESGFVIDKFPISRPNLTFSTLTVSNMSPEDSSIYLCSVTTGTGDYGYTFGSGTRLTVV.

V is TRBV20-1 and J is TRBJ2-3; 8 bases match TRBD1. The CDR3 extends over 13 amino acids. Germline trimming cut 3 bases from V and 4 bases from J; bases unmatched to any gene: 3. From germline, CDR1 is DFQATT and CDR2 SNEGSKA (reference sequence). The CDR3 sequence: CSASETGADTQYF. The DNA of the CDR3 is TGCAGTGCTAGCGAGACAGGGGCAGATACGCAGTATTTT.

In this sample, this clonotype turned up many times. The V call is TRBV5-5, the J call TRBJ1-2; the match to TRBD1 covers 7 bases. The J segment lost 2 bases and the V segment lost 5 bases, leaving 9 bases of the junction unmatched. The CDR3 length is 15 residues. Germline CDR1 is SGHKS and CDR2 is YYEKEE (reference sequence). Here the CDR3 DNA reads TGTGCCAGCAGTTCCCGGACAGGAGCAAACTATGGCTACACCTTC. Protein product: CASSSRTGANYGYTF.

This rearrangement joins TRBV6-2 or TRBV6-3 to TRBJ2-1; 13 bases match TRBD2. This CDR3 has 17 amino acids. CDR1 and CDR2 from the germline V gene are MNHEY and SVGEGT. The junction had 10 bases not matched to a gene; V was cut back by 5 bases and J by 6 bases. The CDR3 reads CASSLPPLAGGPNEQFF. The DNA for the CDR3 is TGTGCCAGCAGTCTACCTCCACTAGCGGGAGGGCCCAATGAGCAGTTCTTC.

The gene calls are TRBV2 and TRBJ1-4; 9 bases agree with TRBD1. Germline assignment: CDR1 SNHLY and CDR2 FYNNEI. The CDR3 runs to 15 residues. Trimming at V came to 6 bases and at J to 7 bases, leaving 9 bases not matched to a gene. In DNA form, the CDR3 reads TGTGCCAGCAGCCCTCGGGTGGGACAGGGTGAAAAACTGTTTTTT. The encoded protein is CASSPRVGQGEKLFF.

This clonotype was seen a few times. This rearrangement joins TRBV7-9 to TRBJ2-5, with 10 bases fitting TRBD2. V shed 6 bases and J 3 bases; nucleotides not matched to a gene: 4. The length of the CDR3 is 14 residues. Germline CDR1 SEHNR, CDR2 FQNEAQ (reference sequence). CDR3 loop: CASRQGTSEETQYF. CDR3 coding DNA: TGTGCCAGCAGACAAGGGACTAGCGAAGAGACCCAGTACTTC.

This chain uses TRBV4-2 with TRBJ2-7; D perhaps matches TRBD1 (6 bases). Germline lookup yields CDR1 LGHNA and CDR2 YNFKEQ. V shed 3 bases and J shed 1 base, with 13 bases lying between them. The CDR3 consists of 15 residues. The CDR3 region has the DNA TGTGCCAGCAGCCAGGGGGCTAGCTTATCCTACGAGCAGTACTTC. Translated: CASSQGASLSYEQYF.

The chain has TRBV11-2 and TRBJ2-5; weak D call: TRBD2 (5 bases). Trimming cost V 5 bases and J 5 bases, with 21 bases left between them. The CDR3 contains 16 residues. Germline-derived CDR1 and CDR2 are SGHAT and FQNNGV. CDR3 DNA: TGTGCCAGCAGCCGCCGCATTTCCGGCCGGAGGGAGACCCAGTACTTC. It encodes CASSRRISGRRETQYF.

This clonotype was counted between two and nine times. This sequence joins TRBV5-1 and TRBJ2-1; 10 bases align to TRBD2. The CDR3 totals 15 residues. Trimming at V came to 4 bases and at J to 7 bases, leaving 8 bases not matched to a gene. CDR1 and CDR2 from the germline V gene are SGHRS and YFSETQ. The CDR3 here is CASSTGLARDNEQFF. The CDR3 DNA sequence: TGCGCCAGCAGCACGGGACTAGCGAGGGATAATGAGCAGTTCTTC.

This clonotype was counted a few times. This chain links TRBV20-1 with TRBJ2-2; 9 bases agree with TRBD2. CDR1 and CDR2 from the germline V gene are DFQATT and SNEGSKA (reference sequence). The length of the CDR3 is 15 residues. V lost 4 bases, J lost 0 bases, and 3 bases stayed unmatched. The CDR3 loop is CSAKTSGTNTGELFF. In DNA form, the CDR3 reads TGCAGTGCTAAGACTAGCGGAACGAACACCGGGGAGCTGTTTTTT.

The CDR3 here is CASSFRRGPYTDTQYF. CDR3 sequence (DNA): TGTGCCAGCAGCTTCCGCCGGGGGCCCTACACAGATACGCAGTATTTT. This rearrangement joins TRBV11-2 to TRBJ2-3; D possibly matches TRBD1 or TRBD2 (6 bases each). Germline V gives CDR1 SGHAT, CDR2 FQNNGV. The germline V and J ends were trimmed by 3 bases and 2 bases, with 15 bases remaining between them. This CDR3 spans 16 amino acids.

This rearrangement joins TRBV6-2 or TRBV6-3 to TRBJ1-5, with D maybe TRBD1 (6 bases). The CDR3 is made up of 16 amino acids. V was clipped by 0 bases and J by 6 bases, with 15 bases between them. Germline values: CDR1 MNHEY, CDR2 SVGEGT. The CDR3 is CASSYSITGRTQPQHF. As DNA, the CDR3 is TGTGCCAGCAGTTACTCTATTACAGGGCGGACTCAGCCCCAGCATTTT.

This clonotype occurred many times. The CDR3 here is CASSLGLAETTDTQYF. The CDR3 coding sequence is TGCGCCAGCAGCTTGGGACTAGCGGAGACCACAGATACGCAGTATTTT. This rearrangement joins TRBV5-1 to TRBJ2-3; 9 bases line up with TRBD2. Germline CDR1 and CDR2: SGHRS and YFSETQ. The CDR3 is 16 amino acids. Trimming removed 0 bases from V and 2 bases from J; junction bases left unmatched: 4. Together with reference TRBV5-1 and TRBJ2-3, the CDR3 gives the full variable domain: KAGVTQTPRYLIKTRGQQVTLSCSPISGHRSVSWYQQTPGQGLQFLFEYFSETQRNKGNFPGRFSGRQFSNSRSEMNVSTLELGDSALYLCASSLGLAETTDTQYFGPGTRLTVL.

V and J are TRBV5-6 and TRBJ2-7; D may match TRBD1 or TRBD2 (5 bases each). Per germline, CDR1 SGHDT and CDR2 YYEEEE. This CDR3 has 12 amino acids. Trimming took 4 bases from V and 6 from J, leaving 11 bases between them. The CDR3 region has the DNA TGTGCCAGCAGCCTTGGGACCAGCGAGCAGTACTTC. Its protein is CASSLGTSEQYF.